These 11 T cell receptor delta chains were sequenced from one sample in a study of gamma-delta T cells after stem cell transplantation. TCRdb re-called the RT-PCR reads using CATT. The sample carries around 5,700 delta-chain clones, 9.8% recorded once. Sequenced: gamma-delta T cells. These receptors were collected from a human donor. It is not recorded whose cells these are; they may come from a transplant donor.

This clone came up a few times. The amino acid sequence in TCRdb belongs to a much larger clone and departs from this DNA's translation at residue 10, likely a sequencing read error; the sequence shown is translated from the DNA. The J gene is TRDJ1, the V gene TRDV2; 10 bases fit TRDD3. V gave up 3 bases and J gave up 2 bases; unmatched junction bases: 8. The CDR3 consists of 16 residues. Germline V gene lookup returns CDR1 GEAIGNYY and CDR2 EKD. The CDR3, as DNA: TGTGCCTGTGACCCTCTACTGGGGGATGCGACCGATAAACTCATCTTT. The encoded protein is CACDPLLGDATDKLIF.

This clone was counted between two and nine times. The chain carries TRDV2 and TRDJ1; TRDD3 matches at 10 bases. The CDR3 has 17 residues. Germline assignment: CDR1 GEAIGNYY and CDR2 EKD. Unmatched junction bases numbered 10, after V lost 1 base and J lost 3 bases. CDR3 protein: CACDTLRLGDFSDKLIF. The CDR3, as DNA: TGTGCCTGTGACACGCTTCGACTGGGGGATTTCTCCGATAAACTCATCTTT.

This clone occurred a few times. The chain links TRDV2 to TRDJ1; 13 nucleotides align to TRDD3. The germline CDR1 and CDR2 sequences are GEAIGNYY and EKD. V trimming: 3 bases; J trimming: 3 bases; junction bases outside the gene matches: 15. CDR3 length: 19 amino acids. In nucleotides, the CDR3 is TGTGCCTGTGACTCGGTACTGGGGGATACGCGAGGTGGCGCCGATAAACTCATCTTT. It encodes CACDSVLGDTRGGADKLIF.

Sample share makes this clone medium-sized (0.01 to 0.1%). A much larger clone is a single base away; this may be a read error. The CDR3 protein is CACDTLGPGLNTDKLIF. CDR3 nucleotide sequence: TGTGCCTGTGACACCCTCGGGCCTGGGCTAAACACCGATAAACTCATCTTT. The genes are TRDV2 and TRDJ1; maybe TRDD3 (5 bases). V lost 0 bases, J lost 0 bases, and 16 bases lay in between. Germline V lookup: CDR1 GEAIGNYY, CDR2 EKD. This CDR3 is 17 amino acids long.

With respect to this clone: This may stem from a read error, because a much larger clone lies one nucleotide away. The chain carries TRDV2 and TRDJ1; 13 bases line up with TRDD3. Trimming removed 1 base from V and 2 bases from J; junction bases left unmatched: 24. The CDR3 contains 23 residues. Germline CDR1 reads GEAIGNYY; CDR2 reads EKD. CDR3 coding DNA: TGTGCCTGTGACACGCTACCTCCTTCGGCGACTGGGGGATACGCTCCGGCAACCGATAAACTCATCTTT. It yields the protein CACDTLPPSATGGYAPATDKLIF.

As regards this clone: This same CDR3 is encoded by further DNA sequences in the sample. The genes are TRDV2 and TRDJ1; the match to TRDD3 covers 10 bases. Germline values: CDR1 GEAIGNYY, CDR2 EKD. This CDR3 has 17 residues. J was trimmed by 0 bases and V by 0 bases; bases with no gene match: 6. The CDR3 sequence is CACDTVLGDSYTDKLIF. The CDR3 DNA sequence: TGTGCCTGTGACACCGTACTGGGGGATTCATACACCGATAAACTCATCTTT.

This clone was counted a few times. TCRdb pairs this DNA with a much larger clone's protein that differs at residue 5, likely a read error; the protein shown was translated from the DNA. The V and J genes are TRDV2 and TRDJ1; 9 bases map to TRDD3. Germline V lookup: CDR1 GEAIGNYY, CDR2 EKD. The junction had 13 bases not matched to a gene; V was cut back by 3 bases and J by 0 bases. The CDR3 has 18 residues. The DNA of the CDR3 is TGTGCCTGTGACGTAATTCTGGGGGATCAGGAAAACACCGATAAACTCATCTTT. Protein sequence: CACDVILGDQENTDKLIF.

Remarks on this clone: A read error likely explains why the TCRdb protein, taken from a much larger clone, differs from this DNA's translation at residue 3; the protein shown is translated from the DNA. The chain uses TRDV2 and TRDJ3, with 12 bases lining up with TRDD3. The CDR3 has 19 residues. The germline V gene encodes CDR1 GEAIGNYY and CDR2 EKD. CDR3 protein: CARDSILGDTSWDTRQMFF. For the CDR3, the DNA is TGTGCCCGTGACTCGATACTGGGGGATACCTCCTGGGACACCCGACAGATGTTTTTC.

Comment on this clone: TCRdb's protein for this DNA is that of a much larger clone and differs from the translation at residue 3, likely a read error; the protein shown is the DNA translation. V and J are TRDV2 and TRDJ1; TRDD3 might be the D (5 bases). Germline values: CDR1 GEAIGNYY, CDR2 EKD. The CDR3 spans 18 residues. CDR3 sequence reads: CARDTVQPGDLYTDKLIF. In DNA, the CDR3 is TGTGCCCGTGACACCGTCCAACCCGGGGACCTGTACACCGATAAACTCATCTTT.

This clone has a handful of counts. The rearrangement links TRDV2 to TRDJ1; TRDD3 matches at 12 bases. The trim removed 1 base at V and 4 bases at J, leaving 6 bases unmatched. The CDR3 sequence is 16 residues long. The germline CDR1 and CDR2 sequences are GEAIGNYY and EKD. The CDR3 region has the DNA TGTGCCTGTGACACGGTACTGGGGGATACAAGCGATAAACTCATCTTT. Its protein is CACDTVLGDTSDKLIF.

In its sample, this clone was seen a few times. This chain joins TRDV2 and TRDJ1; 7 bases map to TRDD3. V shed 3 bases, J shed 5 bases, and the junction held 14 bases outside the gene matches. Per germline, CDR1 GEAIGNYY and CDR2 EKD. The CDR3 consists of 16 residues. The CDR3 region has the DNA TGTGCCTGTGACTCCGTGGAGCTGGGGGCCCTGGATAAACTCATCTTT. Translating gives CACDSVELGALDKLIF.